What follows are 18 T cell receptor beta chains derived from one specimen sequenced in a study of cytomegalovirus exposure and HLA in healthy donors. Primers included in the PCR were 60 Vbeta and 13 Jbeta primers. Assay used: immunoSEQ multiplex PCR; TCRdb lists only in-frame clones, some missing. The sample includes about 140,000 clones, approximately 82% of them seen just once. The sample consisted of PBMCs. These receptors were collected from a man between 25 and 39 years old in good health and CMV-seropositive.

The chain uses TRBV5-1 and TRBJ1-6; D gene unclear. Germline V gene data show CDR1 as SGHRS and CDR2 as YFSETQ. This CDR3 comprises 14 residues. V was pared by 3 bases and J by 5 bases, with 9 bases between. As DNA, the CDR3 is TGCGCCAGCAGCTCGACACCCAATAATTCACCCCTCCACTTT. Protein product: CASSSTPNNSPLHF.

This chain connects TRBV7-9 to TRBJ2-1; 13 bases align to TRBD2. Germline V gene sequence: CDR1 SEHNR, CDR2 FQNEAQ (reference sequence). J was trimmed by 8 bases and V by 4 bases; bases with no gene match: 5. The CDR3 is made up of 15 amino acids. In DNA form, the CDR3 reads TGTGCCAGCAGCTCGACTAGCGGGAGGTCCCATGAGCAGTTCTTC. It specifies CASSSTSGRSHEQFF.

The V gene is TRBV9, the J gene TRBJ2-1, with 8 bases identical to TRBD2. V was clipped by 1 base and J by 4 bases; unmatched bases: 4. CDR1 and CDR2 (germline): SGDLS, YYNGEE. The CDR3 spans 15 residues. CDR3 sequence reads: CASSVNAGGYNEQFF. The CDR3, as DNA: TGTGCCAGCAGCGTAAATGCGGGGGGATACAATGAGCAGTTCTTC.

With regard to this clone: Other DNA sequences in this specimen translate into the identical CDR3. This chain joins TRBV4-1 and TRBJ2-5; TRBD2 agrees at 9 bases. After removal of 1 base from V and 5 bases from J, the junction contained 8 bases not matched to a gene. Per germline, CDR1 MGHRA and CDR2 YSYEKL. The CDR3 sequence is 16 residues long. CDR3: CASSQGRRAGGETQYF. CDR3 nucleotide sequence: TGCGCCAGCAGCCAAGGGCGGAGAGCGGGGGGCGAGACCCAGTACTTC.

This clone appeared a few times. The V call is TRBV5-1, the J call TRBJ1-4, with 7 bases that match TRBD1. Losses at the gene ends were 7 bases for V and 5 bases for J; bases not matched to a gene: 11. The length of the CDR3 is 15 residues. CDR1 SGHRS and CDR2 YFSETQ come from the germline V gene. CDR3 protein: CASRTEGAANEKLFF. The CDR3 DNA reads TGCGCCAGCCGAACCGAGGGGGCGGCAAATGAAAAACTGTTTTTT.

V is TRBV2 and J is TRBJ2-7, with D hard to call. This CDR3 region has 12 residues. Trimming removed 6 bases at V and 0 bases at J, with 6 bases between. Germline V CDR1 and CDR2: SNHLY, FYNNEI. The CDR3 bases are TGTGCCAGCAGGGAGAGCTCCTACGAGCAGTACTTC. Residues: CASRESSYEQYF.

This clone has more than one count but fewer than ten. The genes are TRBV18 and TRBJ2-5, with no clear D. TRBJ2-7 explains the end of the DNA better; the J call may be wrong. The CDR3 consists of 13 residues. Germline loops: CDR1 KGHSH, CDR2 LQKENI. Written as DNA, the CDR3 is TGTGCCAGCTCACCACCCCATAACCACGAGCAGTACTTC. Translation gives CASSPPHNHEQYF.

The chain combines TRBV27 with TRBJ1-6; D is unresolved. Germline assignment: CDR1 MNHEY and CDR2 SMNVEV (reference sequence). The CDR3 is made up of 13 amino acids. V lost 3 bases to trimming and J lost 6 bases, with 6 bases between them. The CDR3 DNA reads TGTGCCAGCAGTTTGGAGGGTAATTCACCCCTCCACTTT. Translating gives CASSLEGNSPLHF.

The chain is built from TRBV19 and TRBJ1-5; tentatively, D is TRBD1 (5 bases). Germline V gene sequence: CDR1 LNHDA, CDR2 SQIVND (reference sequence). V was trimmed by 9 bases and J by 2 bases, leaving 11 bases between them. The CDR3 sequence is 13 residues long. In DNA, the CDR3 is TGTGCCAGCCAACAAGGGGGCAATCAGCCCCAGCATTTT. Its translation: CASQQGGNQPQHF.

The CDR3 DNA reads TGCGCCAGCAGTTTCACTAGCGGGAGCCACGAGCAGTACTTC. Protein product: CASSFTSGSHEQYF. The chain has TRBV10-2 and TRBJ2-7; 11 nucleotides line up with TRBD2. Per the germline V gene, CDR1 is WSHSY and CDR2 is SAAADI. The CDR3 has 14 amino acids. V dropped 5 bases and J dropped 5; count of bases not matched to a gene: 5.

In this sample, this clone turned up once. The V and J genes are TRBV9 and TRBJ2-5; TRBD2 aligns across 11 bases. Per germline, CDR1 SGDLS and CDR2 YYNGEE. There are 16 residues in the CDR3. The V gene end was trimmed by 4 bases and the J gene end by 4 bases; junction bases not matched to a gene: 9. CDR3: CASSRQASGGTETQYF. The CDR3 DNA reads as TGTGCCAGCAGCCGTCAGGCTAGCGGGGGGACAGAGACCCAGTACTTC.

Turning to this clone: Its ends do not fully match the called genes, so a read error is possible. The chain recombines TRBV30 with TRBJ1-6; D gene uncertain. This CDR3 is 14 amino acids long. CDR1 and CDR2 (germline): GTSNPN, SVGIG (reference sequence). Written as DNA, the CDR3 is TGTGCCTGGAGTGTATCGGGGTATAGTTCACCCCTCCACTTT. Amino acid sequence: CAWSVSGYSSPLHF.

The chain is built from TRBV5-6 and TRBJ2-5; 7 bases line up with TRBD2. From germline, CDR1 is SGHDT and CDR2 YYEEEE. This CDR3 has 17 amino acids. V shed 3 bases, J shed 5 bases, and the junction held 16 bases outside the gene matches. CDR3 DNA: TGTGCCAGCAGCTCAGCACGTTGGGCTAGCGGCTTGGAGACCCAGTACTTC. As protein: CASSSARWASGLETQYF.

The chain uses TRBV6-1 and TRBJ1-1; the D gene is possibly TRBD1 (6 bases). Germline CDR1 MNHNS, CDR2 SASEGT. The CDR3 length is 13 residues. CDR3 sequence reads: CALRGQMNTEAFF. CDR3 DNA sequence: TGTGCTCTGCGGGGGCAAATGAACACTGAAGCTTTCTTT.

A single count supports this clone. The chain joins TRBV27 to TRBJ1-2; D remains unclear. CDR1 is MNHEY and CDR2 is SMNVEV in the germline V gene (reference sequence). V was shortened by 3 bases and J by 8 bases, with 19 bases between the two germline ends. The CDR3 runs 15 residues. The CDR3 DNA is TGTGCCAGCAGTTTCCGGGCGGGGTTGGGGTGGGGCTACACCTTC. Translating it yields CASSFRAGLGWGYTF.

V gene TRBV11-2 combines with J gene TRBJ2-5; the match to TRBD2 covers 11 bases. The CDR3 totals 16 residues. Per the germline V gene, CDR1 is SGHAT and CDR2 is FQNNGV. Trimming at V came to 1 base and at J to 7 bases, leaving 8 bases not matched to a gene. The CDR3 DNA follows: TGTGCCAGCAGCTTAGGGCCTACTAGCGGGAGTGGGACCCAGTACTTC. Its protein is CASSLGPTSGSGTQYF.

The chain employs TRBV7-9 and TRBJ2-1, with 8 bases identical to TRBD2. CDR3 size: 16 residues. Germline CDR1 SEHNR, CDR2 FQNEAQ (reference sequence). The V segment lost 5 bases and the J segment 6 bases; nucleotides outside the gene matches: 12. The CDR3 bases are TGTGCCAGCAGCCTCATGACTAGCGTATCGCCCAATGAGCAGTTCTTC. Translating it yields CASSLMTSVSPNEQFF.

This clone was counted a single time. The gene calls are TRBV7-7 and TRBJ1-5; D call uncertain. This CDR3 region has 15 residues. Germline V gene sequence: CDR1 SSHAT, CDR2 FNYEAQ (reference sequence). Trimming shortened V by 5 bases and J by 4 bases, and 15 bases separated the two germline ends. The chain's CDR3 is CASSTPRRENQPQHF. The CDR3 DNA sequence: TGTGCCAGCAGCACCCCGAGGCGGGAGAATCAGCCCCAGCATTTT.